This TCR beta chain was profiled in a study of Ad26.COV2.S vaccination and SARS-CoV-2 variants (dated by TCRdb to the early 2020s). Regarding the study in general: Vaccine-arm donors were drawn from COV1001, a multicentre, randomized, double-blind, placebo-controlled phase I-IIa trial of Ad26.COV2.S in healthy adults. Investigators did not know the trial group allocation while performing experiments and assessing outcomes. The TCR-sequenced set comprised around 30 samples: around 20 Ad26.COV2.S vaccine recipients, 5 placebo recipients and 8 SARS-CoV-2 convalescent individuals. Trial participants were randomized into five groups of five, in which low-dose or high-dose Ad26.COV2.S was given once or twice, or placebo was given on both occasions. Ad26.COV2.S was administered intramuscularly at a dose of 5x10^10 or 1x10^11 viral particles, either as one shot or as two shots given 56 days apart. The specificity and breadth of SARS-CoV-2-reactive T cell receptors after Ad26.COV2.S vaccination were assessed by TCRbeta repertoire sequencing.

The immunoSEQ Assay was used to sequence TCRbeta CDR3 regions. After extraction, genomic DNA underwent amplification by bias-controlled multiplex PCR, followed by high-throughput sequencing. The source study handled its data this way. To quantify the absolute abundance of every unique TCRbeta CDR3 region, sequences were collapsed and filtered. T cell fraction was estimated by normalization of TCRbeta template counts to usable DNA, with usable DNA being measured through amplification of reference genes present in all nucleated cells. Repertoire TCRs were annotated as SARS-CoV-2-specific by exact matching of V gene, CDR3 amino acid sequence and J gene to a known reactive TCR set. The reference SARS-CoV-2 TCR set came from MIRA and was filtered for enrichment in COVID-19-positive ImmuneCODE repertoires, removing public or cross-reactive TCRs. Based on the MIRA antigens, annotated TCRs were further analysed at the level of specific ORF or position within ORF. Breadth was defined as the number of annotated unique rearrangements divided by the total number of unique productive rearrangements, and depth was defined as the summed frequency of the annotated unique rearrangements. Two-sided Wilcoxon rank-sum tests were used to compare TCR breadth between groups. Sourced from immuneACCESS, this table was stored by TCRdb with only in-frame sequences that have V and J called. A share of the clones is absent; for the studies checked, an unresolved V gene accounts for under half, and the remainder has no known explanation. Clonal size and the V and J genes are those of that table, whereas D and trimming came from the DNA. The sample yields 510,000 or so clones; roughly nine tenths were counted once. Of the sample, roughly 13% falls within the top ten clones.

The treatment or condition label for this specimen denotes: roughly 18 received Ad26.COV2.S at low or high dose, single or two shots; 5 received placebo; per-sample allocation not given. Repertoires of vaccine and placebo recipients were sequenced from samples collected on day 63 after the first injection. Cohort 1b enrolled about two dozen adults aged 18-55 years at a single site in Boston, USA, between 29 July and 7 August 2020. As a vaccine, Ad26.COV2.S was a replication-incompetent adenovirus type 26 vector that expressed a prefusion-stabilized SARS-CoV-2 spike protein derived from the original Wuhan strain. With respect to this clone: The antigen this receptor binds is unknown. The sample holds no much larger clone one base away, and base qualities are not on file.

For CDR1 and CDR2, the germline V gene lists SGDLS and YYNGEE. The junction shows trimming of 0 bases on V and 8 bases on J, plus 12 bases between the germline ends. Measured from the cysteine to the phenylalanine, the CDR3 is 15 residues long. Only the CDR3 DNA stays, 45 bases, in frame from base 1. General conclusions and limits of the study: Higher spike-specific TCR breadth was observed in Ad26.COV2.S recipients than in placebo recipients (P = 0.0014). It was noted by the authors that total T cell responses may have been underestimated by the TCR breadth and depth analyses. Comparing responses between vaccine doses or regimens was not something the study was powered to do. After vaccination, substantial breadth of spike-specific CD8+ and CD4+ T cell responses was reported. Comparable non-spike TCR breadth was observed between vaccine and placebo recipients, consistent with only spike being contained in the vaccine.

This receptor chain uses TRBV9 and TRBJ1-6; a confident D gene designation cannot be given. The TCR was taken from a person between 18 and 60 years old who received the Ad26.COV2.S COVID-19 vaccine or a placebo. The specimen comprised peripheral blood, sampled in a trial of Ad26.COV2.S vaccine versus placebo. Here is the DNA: TGTGCCAGCAGCGTAGAGGGTCGGAGGGATTCACCCCTCCACTTT. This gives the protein CASSVEGRRDSPLHF.